These 3 T cell receptor beta chains originate from one sample sequenced in a study of T cell responses to AZD1222 COVID-19 vaccine. Clones were sequenced by immunoSEQ multiplex PCR, and TCRdb holds only the in-frame ones, with some missing. This sample yields approximately 150,000 clones, of which about 89% are seen a single time; over 3% belongs to the top ten. Sequences were derived from peripheral blood, sampled 28 days after the second AZD1222 dose. The receptors come from an adult who received the AZD1222 COVID-19 vaccine.

The chain is built from TRBV6-2 or TRBV6-3 and TRBJ2-2, with a tentative D call TRBD1 (6 bases). Germline V gene sequence: CDR1 MNHEY, CDR2 SVGEGT. The CDR3 is 14 amino acids. V gave up 0 bases and J gave up 6 bases, with 8 bases separating them. DNA of the CDR3: TGTGCCAGCAGTTACTCGGGGGCTCCCGGGGAGCTGTTTTTT. Protein product: CASSYSGAPGELFF.

The rearrangement links TRBV11-1 to TRBJ2-7; 7 bases line up with TRBD1. The CDR3 has 15 amino acids. Germline assignment: CDR1 SGHAT and CDR2 FQDESV (reference sequence). Trimming at V came to 4 bases and at J to 0 bases, leaving 6 bases not matched to a gene. CDR3 amino acids: CASSSTGTASYEQYF. The CDR3 DNA reads as TGTGCCAGCAGCTCCACCGGGACAGCCTCCTACGAGCAGTACTTC.

The DNA of the CDR3 is TGTGCCAGTAGTATCTCTGGGGGGTTGAACACTGAAGCTTTCTTT. This sequence encodes CASSISGGLNTEAFF. This rearrangement joins TRBV19 to TRBJ1-1; the D gene is possibly TRBD1 (5 bases). The CDR3 spans 15 residues. The V end lost 3 bases, the J end lost 0 bases, and 11 bases lay between the germline ends. Germline V gene data show CDR1 as LNHDA and CDR2 as SQIVND (reference sequence).